This TCR beta chain was obtained from a study of T cells in Graves' hyperthyroidism and ophthalmopathy. Stable hyperthyroidism: no ophthalmopathy progression over 18 months of follow-up. The table lists this clonotype with many counts. What was amplified from RNA transcripts were TCR beta CDR3 regions. HTBI primers drove first-round RT-PCR of the TCR CDR3. TCRdb analysed the multiplex PCR reads with MiXCR anew, one entry per CDR3 protein. The sample holds around 700,000 distinct CDR3 sequences, about a third seen once. The junction had 9 bases not matched to a gene; V was cut back by 7 bases and J by 5 bases. The CDR3 has 13 residues. CDR1 SQVTM and CDR2 ANQGSEA come from the germline V gene.

The TCR originated in a woman in her thirties or forties with Graves' hyperthyroidism. The sample comprised blood. The chain has TRBV29-1 and TRBJ1-1; 8 nucleotides agree with TRBD1. CDR3 sequence: CSGEDRVRTEAFF. The CDR3 nucleotides are TGCAGCGGGGAGGACAGGGTGAGGACTGAAGCTTTCTTT.